A selection of T cell receptor beta chains follows, all from one sample in a study of T cell responses to AZD1222 COVID-19 vaccine. Using immunoSEQ multiplex PCR, the repertoire was profiled, and TCRdb retains in-frame clones only, with some absent. The sample lists roughly 93,000 clones, around 90% seen once, with approximately 5.3% in the top ten. The sequences come from peripheral blood, collected 28 days after the second AZD1222 dose. These receptors were taken from an adult who received the AZD1222 COVID-19 vaccine. Both conserved end residues are part of each CDR3. A D gene is named only where the DNA matches it firmly. The listing skips clone size in some rows; elsewhere it reads once, few, many or a size class.

CDR3 protein | CDR3 DNA | D gene | J gene | V gene | clone size
CASSLTIVGNTGELFF | TGTGCCAGCAGCTTAACGATTGTTGGGAACACCGGGGAGCTGTTTTTT | NA | TRBJ2-2 | TRBV7-3 | NA
CAISESESAPYEQYF | TGTGCCATCAGTGAGTCGGAGAGTGCACCCTACGAGCAGTACTTC | NA | TRBJ2-7 | TRBV10-3 | NA
CASSQGWGIGTRRVETQYF | TGTGCCAGCAGCCAAGGTTGGGGAATTGGGACCCGGAGGGTGGAGACCCAGTACTTC | NA | TRBJ2-5 | TRBV3-1/TRBV3-2 | NA
CAISEGDTLQPQHF | TGTGCCATCAGTGAGGGAGACACGTTACAGCCCCAGCATTTT | NA | TRBJ1-5 | TRBV10-3 | NA
CASSFPRQTNQPQHF | TGTGCCAGCAGTTTTCCCCGACAGACCAATCAGCCCCAGCATTTT | NA | TRBJ1-5 | TRBV27 | once
CASSFEGGHGYTF | TGTGCCAGCAGTTTTGAGGGGGGGCATGGCTACACCTTC | NA | TRBJ1-2 | TRBV28 | once
CASSLGTGGPAFF | TGTGCCAGCAGTTTGGGGACAGGGGGTCCAGCTTTCTTT | TRBD1 | TRBJ1-1 | TRBV27 | once
CASSLQGARYQPQHF | TGTGCCAGCAGTTTACAGGGGGCTAGATATCAGCCCCAGCATTTT | TRBD1 | TRBJ1-5 | TRBV28 | NA
CASSYASGGADTQYF | TGTGCCAGCAGTTACGCTAGCGGGGGGGCAGATACGCAGTATTTT | TRBD2 | TRBJ2-3 | TRBV6-2/TRBV6-3 | few
CASSFTGRRGYTF | TGTGCCAGCAGTTTTACAGGGCGTCGAGGCTACACCTTC | NA | TRBJ1-2 | TRBV28 | NA
CASSASGTPEKLFF | TGTGCCAGCAGCGCCTCCGGGACACCCGAAAAACTGTTTTTT | NA | TRBJ1-4 | TRBV3-1/TRBV3-2 | NA
CASSEAIRGGGYTF | TGTGCCAGCAGTGAAGCGATAAGGGGTGGAGGCTACACCTTC | NA | TRBJ1-2 | TRBV2 | NA
CASSYMGAEAFF | TGTGCCAGCAGTTATATGGGGGCTGAAGCTTTCTTT | NA | TRBJ1-1 | TRBV6-2/TRBV6-3 | NA
CASSQTTGNQPQHF | TGTGCCAGCAGCCAAACGACAGGCAATCAGCCCCAGCATTTT | NA | TRBJ1-5 | TRBV3-1/TRBV3-2 | NA
CASSLSGTGGTEAFF | TGTGCCAGCAGCTTATCCGGGACAGGGGGCACTGAAGCTTTCTTT | TRBD1 | TRBJ1-1 | TRBV7-9 | NA
CASSPPGGPTSGANVLTF | TGTGCCAGCAGTCCACCGGGGGGGCCCACCTCTGGGGCCAACGTCCTGACTTTC | TRBD2 | TRBJ2-6 | TRBV6-6 | NA
CSVRGGAATGANVLTF | TGCAGCGTCCGAGGGGGCGCGGCAACTGGGGCCAACGTCCTGACTTTC | TRBD1 | TRBJ2-6 | TRBV29-1 | NA
CASTQGNYGYTF | TGTGCCAGCACTCAGGGGAACTATGGCTACACCTTC | NA | TRBJ1-2 | TRBV6-5 | NA
CASSPAGLAGSYEQFF | TGTGCCAGCTCACCTGCTGGACTAGCGGGCTCTTATGAGCAGTTCTTC | TRBD2 | TRBJ2-1 | TRBV18 | NA
CASKEAGGPGIGELFF | TGTGCCAGCAAAGAAGCGGGGGGGCCCGGAATCGGGGAGCTGTTTTTT | TRBD2 | TRBJ2-2 | TRBV6-1 | NA
CASSLWQGTSTDTQYF | TGTGCCAGCAGCTTGTGGCAGGGGACTAGCACAGATACGCAGTATTTT | NA | TRBJ2-3 | TRBV7-9 | NA
CASSLGTGPFYGYTF | TGTGCCAGCAGCTTGGGGACAGGACCCTTCTATGGCTACACCTTC | TRBD1 | TRBJ1-2 | TRBV7-2 | NA
CASSYVRTGVHF | TGTGCCAGCAGTTACGTGAGGACAGGTGTCCACTTT | TRBD1 | TRBJ1-6 | TRBV6-2/TRBV6-3 | once